The present T cell receptor (beta chain) was sequenced within a study of blood T cells in healthy people across ages (dated by TCRdb to the mid-2010s). Regarding the complete study: Template switching captured roughly one uniquely barcoded TCR beta cDNA molecule per two T cells in model experiments. To track age-related changes in TCR beta repertoire diversity, the study relied on deep sequencing normalized with unique cDNA molecular identifiers. The donors were divided into four age groups: young (average approximately 15 years), middle-aged (almost 40), aged (around 67) and long-lived (more than 75). Donors of different ages were randomly distributed across sequencing lanes to avoid experimental bias. For two donors (one aged 18 to 30 and one aged 80 or older), the study analyzed two additional independent replicas of 1 million unique cDNA reads from the same blood draw.

Beyond this particular receptor, the publication reports: Donor CMV infection status was unknown, potentially confounding age-related changes in expanded clonotypes. Observed TCR beta diversity per million T cells fell roughly linearly with age, and a significant reduction was already apparent by age roughly 40. Conclusive comparison of naive and antigen-experienced compartments was prevented by the profiling of bulk unsorted PBMCs. Observed TCR beta diversity correlated strongly with the percentage of naive T cells measured by flow cytometry. The long-lived group showed more naive CD4+ T cells, fewer expanded clones and increased TCR diversity than the aged group, suggesting age selection. Estimates of total diversity based on one million sequenced T cells were considered lower bounds and underestimates.

The roughly 39 donors, aged about 6 to 90 years, were systemically healthy Caucasian individuals from Russia. Approximately 9.3 milliliters of peripheral blood were drawn from each donor into EDTA-treated Vacutainer tubes. Ficoll-Paque density-gradient centrifugation was used to isolate PBMCs, with at least 7 million per sample. Total RNA was extracted from PBMCs with Trizol reagent, with at least 5.5 micrograms obtained per sample. Naive CD45RAhigh/CD27high T cell percentages were measured by flow cytometry on a PBMC aliquot from every donor. A word on this clonotype: What this receptor recognizes is not known. Within one base of it there is no much larger clone, and no base qualities were kept.

From its cysteine to its phenylalanine, the CDR3 spans 12 amino acids. Only the CDR3 DNA stays, 36 bases, in frame from base 1. CDR1 and CDR2 were assigned from the germline V gene (reference sequence) as SEHNR and FQNEAQ. Trimming removed 6 bases from V and 5 bases from J, leaving 11 bases between the germline ends. The protocol used for the library was 5' RACE. The sequencer was an Illumina HiSeq 2500. A second roughly 6 to 11 cycle PCR used a sample-barcoded 5' primer and a J-beta primer mix. A unique molecular identifier was introduced onto each TCR beta cDNA molecule by a template-switch 5' adaptor carrying 12 random nucleotides. At least 3 million CDR3-containing paired-end reads were obtained from each sample. First-strand cDNA was synthesized from all RNA with the Mint cDNA synthesis kit, primed by a TRBC-specific oligonucleotide. Following uracil-DNA glycosylase treatment, a first 18-cycle PCR with universal primers M1SS and BC2_uni_R was performed on all cDNA. For the original study's pipeline: Normalization of each sample was performed by random selection of 1 million high-quality reads, each carrying a distinct molecular identifier. Reads with shared molecular identifiers were discarded instead of being binned into consensus sequences. MiTCR, set to a Q25 quality threshold and the strictest error-elimination algorithm, was used for CDR3 identification, clonotype clustering and error correction. A nonparametric unseen species model with Euler transformation was used to estimate lower-bound total TCR beta diversity. TCRdb trimmed the raw reads at Q25, called clones with MiXCR and kept productive beta chains. Every entry covers one CDR3 protein and lists the most common genes and DNA from its rows. The V and J calls were determined by TCRdb, not by the authors. The sample yields 1,300,000 or so distinct CDR3 sequences; roughly 64% were counted once. Roughly 7% of the sample is in the top ten clones.

The source material was blood. The rearranged segments are TRBV7-9 and TRBJ2-7, with the D gene too uncertain to name. This clonotype was obtained from a man younger than 35 in good health. In nucleotide form, the sequence is TGTGCCAGCAGACAGTCCGCCCACGAGCAGTACTTC. This translates into CASRQSAHEQYF.